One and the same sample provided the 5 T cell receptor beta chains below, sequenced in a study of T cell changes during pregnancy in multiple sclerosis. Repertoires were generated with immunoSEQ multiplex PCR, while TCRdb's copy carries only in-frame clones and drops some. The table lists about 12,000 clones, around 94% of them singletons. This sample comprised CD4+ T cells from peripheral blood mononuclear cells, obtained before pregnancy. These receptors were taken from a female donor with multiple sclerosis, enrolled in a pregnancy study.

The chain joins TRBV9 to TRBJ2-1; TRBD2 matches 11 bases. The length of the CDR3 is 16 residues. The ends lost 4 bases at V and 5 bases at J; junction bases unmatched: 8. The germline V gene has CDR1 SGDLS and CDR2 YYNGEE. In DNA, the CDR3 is TGTGCCAGCAGCCCCGCTGGACTAGCGGGCAACAATGAGCAGTTCTTC. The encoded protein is CASSPAGLAGNNEQFF.

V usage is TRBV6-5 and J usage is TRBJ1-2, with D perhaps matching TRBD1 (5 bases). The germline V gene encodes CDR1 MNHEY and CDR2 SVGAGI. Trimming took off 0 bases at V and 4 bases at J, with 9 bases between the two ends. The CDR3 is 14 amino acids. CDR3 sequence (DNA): TGTGCCAGCAGTTACTCTACAGGCGGCTATGGCTACACCTTC. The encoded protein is CASSYSTGGYGYTF.

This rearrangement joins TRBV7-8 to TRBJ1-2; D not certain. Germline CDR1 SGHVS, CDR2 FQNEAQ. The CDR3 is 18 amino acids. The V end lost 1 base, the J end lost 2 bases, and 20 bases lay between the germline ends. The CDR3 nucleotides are TGTGCCAGCAGCTTAGGTCTTAGTAACGGGGTCGGAAACTATGGCTACACCTTC. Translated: CASSLGLSNGVGNYGYTF.

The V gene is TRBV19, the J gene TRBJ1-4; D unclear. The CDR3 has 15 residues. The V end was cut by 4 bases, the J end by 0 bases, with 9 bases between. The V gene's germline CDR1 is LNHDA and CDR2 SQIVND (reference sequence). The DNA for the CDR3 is TGTGCCAGTAGTACGCTTAGCTCAACTAATGAAAAACTGTTTTTT. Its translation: CASSTLSSTNEKLFF.

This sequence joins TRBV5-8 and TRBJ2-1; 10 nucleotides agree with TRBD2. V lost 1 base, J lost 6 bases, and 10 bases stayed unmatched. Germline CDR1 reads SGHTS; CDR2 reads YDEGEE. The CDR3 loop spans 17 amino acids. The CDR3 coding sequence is TGTGCCAGCAGCTTGTTCCAAGCGGGGGGGCTGGGCAATGAGCAGTTCTTC. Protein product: CASSLFQAGGLGNEQFF.